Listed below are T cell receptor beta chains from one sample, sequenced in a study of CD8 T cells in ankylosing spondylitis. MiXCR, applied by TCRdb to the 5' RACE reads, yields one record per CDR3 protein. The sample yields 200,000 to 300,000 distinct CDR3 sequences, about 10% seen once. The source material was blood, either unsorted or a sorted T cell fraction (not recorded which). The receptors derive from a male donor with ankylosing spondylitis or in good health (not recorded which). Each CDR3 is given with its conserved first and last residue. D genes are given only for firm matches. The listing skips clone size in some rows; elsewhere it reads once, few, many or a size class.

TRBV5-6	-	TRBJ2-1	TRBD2	CASSVNGGADEQFF	TGTGCCAGCAGTGTGAACGGGGGGGCCGATGAGCAGTTCTTC
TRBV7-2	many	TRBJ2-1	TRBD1	CASNRGQSYNEQFF	TGTGCCAGCAACAGGGGACAGTCCTACAATGAGCAGTTCTTC
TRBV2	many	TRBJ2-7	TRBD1	CASIPGQGDYEQYF	TGTGCCAGCATTCCGGGACAGGGGGACTACGAGCAGTACTTC
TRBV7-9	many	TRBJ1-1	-	CASSLGVGLRSEAFF	TGTGCCAGCAGCTTAGGCGTGGGGTTGCGGTCTGAAGCTTTCTTT
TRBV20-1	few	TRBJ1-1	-	CSVLGDRVITEAFF	TGCAGTGTCCTGGGGGATAGGGTCATCACTGAAGCTTTCTTT
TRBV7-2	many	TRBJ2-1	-	CASCPAEYNEQFF	TGTGCCAGCTGCCCGGCGGAATACAATGAGCAGTTCTTC
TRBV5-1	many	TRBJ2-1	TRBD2	CASSLAGGRENEQFF	TGCGCCAGCAGCTTGGCGGGAGGGAGAGAAAATGAGCAGTTCTTC
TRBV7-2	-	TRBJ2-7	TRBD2	CASSLASGESPRYF	TGTGCCAGCAGCTTGGCTAGCGGGGAATCACCCCGGTACTTC
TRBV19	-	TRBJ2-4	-	CASSSQAKNIQYF	TGTGCCTCCTCCAGCCAGGCCAAAAACATTCAGTACTTC
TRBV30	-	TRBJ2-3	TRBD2	CAWERLAETDTQYF	TGTGCCTGGGAGAGACTAGCGGAGACAGATACGCAGTATTTT
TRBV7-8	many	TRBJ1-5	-	CASSPEGLGNNQPQHF	TGTGCCAGCAGCCCAGAGGGATTAGGAAACAATCAGCCCCAGCATTTT
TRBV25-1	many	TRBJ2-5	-	CASSESLVLGETQYF	TGTGCCAGCAGTGAATCCCTCGTCCTAGGGGAGACCCAGTACTTC
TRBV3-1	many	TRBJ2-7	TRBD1	CASSRTGGPREQYF	TGTGCCAGCAGCCGGACAGGGGGCCCGCGGGAGCAGTACTTC
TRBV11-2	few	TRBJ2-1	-	CASSLVDVFSYNEQFF	TGTGCCAGCAGCTTAGTAGATGTCTTCTCCTACAATGAGCAGTTCTTC
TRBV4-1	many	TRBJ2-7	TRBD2	CASSQVGTSMRNEQYF	TGCGCCAGCAGCCAAGTCGGGACTAGCATGAGGAACGAGCAGTACTTC
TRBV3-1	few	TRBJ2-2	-	CASSHGEHTGAGELFF	TGTGCCAGCAGCCACGGCGAACATACGGGGGCCGGGGAGCTGTTTTTT
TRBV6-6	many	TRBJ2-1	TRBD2	CASSYFGLADSSYNEQFF	TGTGCCAGCAGTTACTTTGGACTAGCGGATAGCTCCTACAATGAGCAGTTCTTC
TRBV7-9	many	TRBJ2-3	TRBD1	CASSGDRGSGTDTQYF	TGTGCCAGCAGTGGAGACAGGGGGAGCGGCACAGATACGCAGTATTTT
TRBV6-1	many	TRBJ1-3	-	CASRGRVILSGNTIYF	TGTGCCAGCAGGGGTAGAGTTATACTCTCTGGAAACACCATATATTTT
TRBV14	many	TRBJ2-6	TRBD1	CASSRLTGAGGANVLTF	TGTGCCAGCAGCCGATTGACAGGGGCTGGAGGGGCCAACGTCCTGACTTTC
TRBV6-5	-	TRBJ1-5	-	CDSSSSVGGVGNQPQHF	TGTGACAGCAGCTCCTCCGTGGGGGGTGTGGGCAATCAGCCCCAGCATTTT
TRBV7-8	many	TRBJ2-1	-	CASSLAKREQFF	TGTGCCAGCAGCTTAGCGAAGCGGGAGCAGTTCTTC
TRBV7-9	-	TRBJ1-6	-	CASSRDIGSPLHF	TGTGCCAGCAGCCGGGACATAGGGTCACCCCTCCACTTT
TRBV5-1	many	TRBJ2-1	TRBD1	CASSLGQGYNEQFF	TGCGCCAGCAGCTTAGGACAGGGATACAATGAGCAGTTCTTC
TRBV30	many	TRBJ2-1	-	CACSNLVGNEQFF	TGTGCCTGTTCTAATTTAGTCGGCAATGAGCAGTTCTTC
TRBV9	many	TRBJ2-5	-	CASSVSTGGETQYF	TGTGCCAGCAGCGTAAGCACAGGCGGAGAGACCCAGTACTTC
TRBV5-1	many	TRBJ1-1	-	CASSQLMNTEAFF	TGCGCCAGCAGTCAGCTCATGAACACTGAAGCTTTCTTT
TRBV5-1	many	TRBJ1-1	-	CASSLGGGLGEAFF	TGCGCCAGCAGCTTGGGTGGGGGGTTGGGTGAAGCTTTCTTT